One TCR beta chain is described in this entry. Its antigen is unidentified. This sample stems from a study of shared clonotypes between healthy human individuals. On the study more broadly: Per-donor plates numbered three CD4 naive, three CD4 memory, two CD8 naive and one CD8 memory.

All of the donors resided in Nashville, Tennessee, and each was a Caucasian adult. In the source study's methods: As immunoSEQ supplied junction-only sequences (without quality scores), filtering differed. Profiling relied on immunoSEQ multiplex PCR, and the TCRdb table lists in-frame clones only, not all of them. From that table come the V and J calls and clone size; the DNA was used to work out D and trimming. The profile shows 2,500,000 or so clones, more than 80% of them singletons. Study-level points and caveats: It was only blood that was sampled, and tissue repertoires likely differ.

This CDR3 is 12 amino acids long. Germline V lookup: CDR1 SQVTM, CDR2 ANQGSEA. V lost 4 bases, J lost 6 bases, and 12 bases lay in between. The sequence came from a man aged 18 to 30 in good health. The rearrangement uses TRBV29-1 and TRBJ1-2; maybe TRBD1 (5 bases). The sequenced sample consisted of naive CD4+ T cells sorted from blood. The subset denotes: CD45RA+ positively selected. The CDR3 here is CSVASRVDGYTF. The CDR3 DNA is TGCAGCGTTGCGTCCAGGGTTGATGGCTACACCTTC.